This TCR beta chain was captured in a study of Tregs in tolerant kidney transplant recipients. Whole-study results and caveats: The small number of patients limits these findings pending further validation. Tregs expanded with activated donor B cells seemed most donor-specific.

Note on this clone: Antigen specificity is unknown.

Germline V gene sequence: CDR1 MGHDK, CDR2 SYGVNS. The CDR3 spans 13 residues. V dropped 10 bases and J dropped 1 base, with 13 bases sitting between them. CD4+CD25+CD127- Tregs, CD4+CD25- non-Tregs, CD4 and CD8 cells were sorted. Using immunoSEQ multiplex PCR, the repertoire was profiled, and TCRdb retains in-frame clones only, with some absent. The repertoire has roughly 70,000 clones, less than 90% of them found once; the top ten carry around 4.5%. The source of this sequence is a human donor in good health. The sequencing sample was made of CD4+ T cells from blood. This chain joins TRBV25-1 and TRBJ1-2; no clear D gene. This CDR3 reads CATRFGLNYGYTF. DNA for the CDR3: TGTGCCACCCGGTTCGGACTTAACTATGGCTACACCTTC.